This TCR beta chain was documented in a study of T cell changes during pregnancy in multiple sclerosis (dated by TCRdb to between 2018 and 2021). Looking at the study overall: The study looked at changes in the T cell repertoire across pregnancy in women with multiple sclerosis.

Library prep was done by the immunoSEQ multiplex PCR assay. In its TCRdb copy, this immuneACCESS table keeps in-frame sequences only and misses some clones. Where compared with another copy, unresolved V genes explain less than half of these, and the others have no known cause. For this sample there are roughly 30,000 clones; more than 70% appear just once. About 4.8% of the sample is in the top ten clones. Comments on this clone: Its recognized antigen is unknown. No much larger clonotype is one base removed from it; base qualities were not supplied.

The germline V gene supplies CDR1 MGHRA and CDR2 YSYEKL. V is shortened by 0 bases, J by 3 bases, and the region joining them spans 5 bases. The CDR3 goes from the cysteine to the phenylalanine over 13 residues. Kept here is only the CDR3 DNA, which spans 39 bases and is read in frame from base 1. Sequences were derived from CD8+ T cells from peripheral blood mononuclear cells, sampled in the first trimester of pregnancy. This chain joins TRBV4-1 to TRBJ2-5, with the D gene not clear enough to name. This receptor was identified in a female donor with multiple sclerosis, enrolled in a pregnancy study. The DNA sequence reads TGCGCCAGCAGCCAAGACGGAGAAGAGACCCAGTACTTC. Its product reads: CASSQDGEETQYF.